This T cell receptor (beta chain) was sequenced in a study of shared clonotypes between healthy human individuals. The CDR3 has 15 amino acids. The germline gives CDR1 SGHTA, CDR2 FQGNSA. V lost 10 bases and J 5 bases, leaving 22 bases between the germline ends. TCRdb's table, derived via immunoSEQ multiplex PCR, lists solely in-frame clones and lacks some. Of about 2.2 million clones in the sample, under 95% were seen once. This clone appeared once. In the naive CD8 group, cells lacked CD45RO and were positively selected for CCR7, so terminally differentiated effector memory CD45RA+ cells were left out.

The genes are TRBV7-2 and TRBJ2-3; either TRBD1 or TRBD2 may supply D (5 bases each). The sample taken for sequencing was naive CD8+ T cells from PBMCs. This TCR was recovered from a man between 18 and 35 years old in good health. Some clones in this sample may be carry-over from other donors' samples. As DNA, the CDR3 is TGTGCCACGGGACGAGGGGTCCTCTTTGGAGATACGCAGTATTTT. It is translated as CATGRGVLFGDTQYF. The full variable domain, its missing parts supplied by reference TRBV7-2 and TRBJ2-3, is GAGVSQSPSNKVTEKGKDVELRCDPISGHTALYWYRQSLGQGLEFLIYFQGNSAPDKSGLPSDRFSAERTGGSVSTLTIQRTQQEDSAVYLCATGRGVLFGDTQYFGPGTRLTVL.